Listed below are T cell receptor beta chains from one sample, sequenced in a study of response to subunit inactivated influenza vaccine. A single record per CDR3 protein comes from TCRdb applying MiXCR to the RT-PCR reads. Of around 530,000 distinct CDR3 sequences listed, approximately 12% are singletons. Specimen: PBMCs from blood, collected on the day of vaccination. The receptors originated from a man between 50 and 59 years old who received an inactivated influenza vaccine. Each CDR3 is given with its conserved first and last residue. The order of the fields is V gene, clone size, J gene, D gene, CDR3 DNA, CDR3 protein. The D gene is left open where the match is weak. The size of a clone is reported for some rows only, either as once, few or many, or as a class for expanded clones.

>TRBV7-7|many|TRBJ2-5|TRBD1
TGTGCTAGCAGCTCCTCCTCGGGACAGTCGGGCGAGACCCAGTACTTC
CASSSSSGQSGETQYF
>TRBV12-3/TRBV12-4|many|TRBJ2-5|TRBD1
TGTGCCAGCAGCCGCACCGACAGGGAAGGGAAGACCCAGTACTTC
CASSRTDREGKTQYF
>TRBV12-3/TRBV12-4|few|TRBJ2-5|.
TGTGCCAGCAGTGAAACCGGACCCCGAGAGACCCAGTACTTC
CASSETGPRETQYF
>TRBV5-1|.|TRBJ2-5|TRBD1
TGCGCCAGCAGCTTGGGGCAGGGGGCAGAGACCCAGTACTTC
CASSLGQGAETQYF
>TRBV10-3|.|TRBJ2-2|.
TGTGCCACCCGAGCAGGGTCTTTCGGCACCGGGGAGCTGTTTTTT
CATRAGSFGTGELFF
>TRBV7-2|few|TRBJ1-2|.
TGTGCCAGCAGCTTAGGGGGACCGCCGATTAACTATGGCTACACCTTC
CASSLGGPPINYGYTF
>TRBV5-1|few|TRBJ1-6|.
TGCGCCAGCAGCTTGGCCGACGGACCGAACTCCCTCCACTTT
CASSLADGPNSLHF
>TRBV12-3/TRBV12-4|.|TRBJ2-3|TRBD2
TGTGCCAGCAGAGGGACTAGCGGGAGGGCCGGCACAGATACGCAGTATTTT
CASRGTSGRAGTDTQYF
>TRBV28|few|TRBJ2-7|TRBD2
TGTGCCAGCAGTCTTCGACTAGCTAGTGGGAGCTCCTACGAGCAGTACTTC
CASSLRLASGSSYEQYF
>TRBV29-1|.|TRBJ2-7|.
TGCAGCGTTGACGGCGGAGAAGTCTACGAGCAGTACTTC
CSVDGGEVYEQYF
>TRBV18|few|TRBJ2-5|TRBD1
TGTGCCAGCTCACCCAGGACAGGGGGCCGGGAGACCCAGTACTTC
CASSPRTGGRETQYF
>TRBV28|many|TRBJ1-1|.
TGTGCCAGCAGTTTACGACAGATAAGTGAAGCTTTCTTT
CASSLRQISEAFF
>TRBV28|.|TRBJ2-1|TRBD2
TGTGCCAGCTCCCCTAGCGGGAGAGGGGTCTACGATGAGCAGTTCTTC
CASSPSGRGVYDEQFF
>TRBV12-3/TRBV12-4|few|TRBJ2-1|TRBD2
TGTGCCAGCATCCGAACTAGCGGTAATGAGCAGTTCTTC
CASIRTSGNEQFF
>TRBV12-3/TRBV12-4|few|TRBJ2-1|TRBD2
TGTGCCAGCAGTTTATTCGGACTAGCGGATTACAATGAGCAGTTCTTC
CASSLFGLADYNEQFF
>TRBV29-1|many|TRBJ2-7|.
TGCAGCGCTTTACAGAGTGGCGAGCAGTACTTC
CSALQSGEQYF
>TRBV12-3/TRBV12-4|many|TRBJ2-1|TRBD1
TGTGCCAGCAGTTCGTCAGGGGGTTACGCTAATGAGCAGTTCTTC
CASSSSGGYANEQFF
>TRBV4-3|.|TRBJ2-1|TRBD2
TGCGCCAGCAGCCAAGATTATCCGTCTAGCGGGAGGGTCAATGAGCAGTTCTTC
CASSQDYPSSGRVNEQFF
>TRBV6-2/TRBV6-3|.|TRBJ1-5|.
TGTGCCACCGCAGGGACGGGTCAGCCCCAGCATTTT
CATAGTGQPQHF
>TRBV5-1|few|TRBJ2-7|TRBD2
TGCGCCAGCAGCTTGGCGAGGTCAGCGGGGGCGTCCGAGCAGTACTTC
CASSLARSAGASEQYF
>TRBV5-1|few|TRBJ1-2|.
TGCGCCAGCAGCCGAAGTCCCGGCAGCAACTATGGCTACACCTTC
CASSRSPGSNYGYTF
>TRBV5-5|.|TRBJ2-7|TRBD1
TGTGCCAGCAGCTTAGGCGACAGGGTAGAAATCTACGAGCAGTACTTC
CASSLGDRVEIYEQYF
>TRBV30|.|TRBJ2-5|.
TGTGCCTGGAGTGTACAACTAGGCGTGACCCAGTACTTC
CAWSVQLGVTQYF
>TRBV9|many|TRBJ2-5|.
TGTGCCAGCAGCCTTGGCACTAGACAAGAGACCCAGTACTTC
CASSLGTRQETQYF
>TRBV5-6|many|TRBJ1-2|TRBD1
TGTGCCAGCAGCTGGGACAGGGATATTTCAGGTGGCTACACCTTC
CASSWDRDISGGYTF
>TRBV4-2|many|TRBJ2-3|TRBD2
TGTGCCAGCAGCCAAGAAGGGAGGGAGGCAGATACGCAGTATTTT
CASSQEGREADTQYF
>TRBV6-2/TRBV6-3|few|TRBJ2-7|TRBD2
TGTGCCAGCAGCAGACTAGCGGGATCCCCAACCCCTTACGAGCAGTACTTC
CASSRLAGSPTPYEQYF
>TRBV6-2/TRBV6-3|.|TRBJ2-2|.
TGTGCCAGCAGTTTGAACAGGGCGAACACCGGGGAGCTGTTTTTT
CASSLNRANTGELFF
>TRBV12-3/TRBV12-4|.|TRBJ2-1|.
TGTGCCAGCAGTTTAATGGGGGATTCCTACAATGAGCAGTTCTTC
CASSLMGDSYNEQFF
>TRBV10-3|.|TRBJ2-5|TRBD1
TGTGCCATCGGGGGACAGGGCCAAGAGACCCAGTACTTC
CAIGGQGQETQYF
>TRBV6-2/TRBV6-3|.|TRBJ1-1|.
TGTGCCAGCAGTTATCGTGTCACGAGCACTGAAGCTTTCTTT
CASSYRVTSTEAFF
>TRBV7-3|.|TRBJ2-1|TRBD2
TGTGCCAGCAGCGGTTGGGACCCTAGCGGTTCCTACAATGAGCAGTTCTTC
CASSGWDPSGSYNEQFF
>TRBV2|few|TRBJ2-3|TRBD2
TGTGCCAGCAGTGACGGGGGGGGAACAGATACGCAGTATTTT
CASSDGGGTDTQYF
>TRBV7-9|many|TRBJ2-2|.
TGTGCCAGCAGCTTAGACGGCCCGAACACCGGGGAGCTGTTTTTT
CASSLDGPNTGELFF
>TRBV2|.|TRBJ2-6|.
TGTGCCAGCAGTGTTGAGGGGTCTGGGGCCAACGTCCTGACTTTC
CASSVEGSGANVLTF
>TRBV5-5|.|TRBJ2-2|TRBD1
TGTGCCATCGGCCCAAGGCAGGGGGCTGCCGGGGAGCTGTTTTTT
CAIGPRQGAAGELFF
>TRBV4-3|few|TRBJ1-6|.
TGCGCCAGCAGCCAAGATTATCCGGGAGGACCAAACTCACCCCTCCACTTT
CASSQDYPGGPNSPLHF
>TRBV12-3/TRBV12-4|.|TRBJ2-7|.
TGTGCCAGCAGTACCTTACTCCGCGGCTACGAGCAGTACTTC
CASSTLLRGYEQYF
>TRBV7-2|many|TRBJ1-5|.
TGTGCCAGCAGCGGAACAGGGAGTCAGCCCCAGCATTTT
CASSGTGSQPQHF
>TRBV25-1|.|TRBJ2-3|.
TGTGCCAGCGAAGCCTGGCGGGGTAGCACAGATACGCAGTATTTT
CASEAWRGSTDTQYF
>TRBV12-3/TRBV12-4|few|TRBJ2-1|.
TGTGCCAGCAGCAACTCGGCCGGCGATGAGCAGTTCTTC
CASSNSAGDEQFF
>TRBV28|.|TRBJ1-2|.
TGTGCCAGCAGTCCCTTCTTGACAGCCGTCCATGGCTACACCTTC
CASSPFLTAVHGYTF
>TRBV19|few|TRBJ2-5|.
TGTGCCAGTAGTATAGCTGGGGCCCAAGAGACCCAGTACTTC
CASSIAGAQETQYF
>TRBV5-6|.|TRBJ1-5|TRBD1
TGTGCCAGCAGCTCCGTGCCGGACAGGGACCAGCCCCAGCATTTT
CASSSVPDRDQPQHF
>TRBV3-1|few|TRBJ2-1|TRBD2
TGTGCCAGCAGCCAGCCGGGACTAGCGGGGTCTTATGGGCAGTTCTTC
CASSQPGLAGSYGQFF
>TRBV28|many|TRBJ1-5|.
TGTGCCAGCAGTTCAGTCGACAATCAGCCCCAGCATTTT
CASSSVDNQPQHF
>TRBV20-1|few|TRBJ1-6|.
TGCAGTGCGACGCAGGGGAAGAATTCACCCCTCCACTTT
CSATQGKNSPLHF
>TRBV27|.|TRBJ2-1|.
TGTGCCAGCAGGGGCAGGTCCAATGAGCAGTTCTTC
CASRGRSNEQFF
>TRBV5-1|few|TRBJ2-1|TRBD2
TGCGCCAGCAGCGCGGGAGGACAAATCAATGAGCAGTTCTTC
CASSAGGQINEQFF
>TRBV5-1|few|TRBJ2-2|.
TGCGCCAGCGGGACGGTTTCTGACACCGGGGAGCTGTTTTTT
CASGTVSDTGELFF
>TRBV4-3|.|TRBJ2-1|TRBD2
TGCGCCAGCAGCCCCTATAGCGGGGGGACCACTTACAATGAGCAGTTCTTC
CASSPYSGGTTYNEQFF
>TRBV4-2|few|TRBJ2-1|.
TGTGCCAGCAGCCGCCCGGGACGGCACAATGAGCAGTTCTTC
CASSRPGRHNEQFF
>TRBV11-2|few|TRBJ2-3|.
TGTGCCAGCAGCTTAACCAGGGCTGTGACAGATACGCAGTATTTT
CASSLTRAVTDTQYF
>TRBV20-1|.|TRBJ2-7|.
TGCAGTGCTAGTCCGGGACCCAACTACTACGAGCAGTACTTC
CSASPGPNYYEQYF
>TRBV28|.|TRBJ2-5|TRBD2
TGTGCCAGCAGTTCCCCGGGGGGGACCCAGTACTTC
CASSSPGGTQYF
>TRBV12-3/TRBV12-4|few|TRBJ1-2|TRBD1
TGTGCCAGCAGTGGGACAGGGCGCTTATCTGGCTACACCTTC
CASSGTGRLSGYTF
>TRBV29-1|few|TRBJ2-7|.
TGCAGCGTTCTCCTGTGGAGCGAGCAGTACTTC
CSVLLWSEQYF